The rows below give T cell receptor beta chains drawn from one sample of a study of T cells in Graves' hyperthyroidism and ophthalmopathy. TCRdb reprocessed the multiplex PCR reads via MiXCR and lists one record per CDR3 protein. Among around 420,000 distinct CDR3 sequences listed, less than 20% were seen once. What was sequenced was blood. The receptor set was obtained from a woman under 30 with Graves' hyperthyroidism. CDR3s include the opening cysteine and the closing phenylalanine or tryptophan. The order of the fields is CDR3 length, V gene, J gene, clone size, D gene, CDR3 protein, CDR3 DNA. A D gene is named only where the DNA matches it firmly. Part of the rows lack a size; the others show once, few, many or a class for expanded clones.

cdr3_length: 15; v_call: TRBV7-8; j_call: TRBJ1-2; clone_size: .; d_call: TRBD1; cdr3_aa: CASSLDQGAFSGYTF; cdr3_nt: TGTGCCAGCAGCTTAGATCAGGGGGCTTTCAGTGGCTACACCTTC
cdr3_length: 15; v_call: TRBV18; j_call: TRBJ2-7; clone_size: many; d_call: .; cdr3_aa: CASSRPEGNNYEQYF; cdr3_nt: TGTGCCAGCTCTCGCCCCGAGGGGAATAACTACGAGCAGTACTTC
cdr3_length: 14; v_call: TRBV5-1; j_call: TRBJ2-2; clone_size: many; d_call: .; cdr3_aa: CASSLAGGTGELFF; cdr3_nt: TGCGCCAGCAGCTTGGCCGGGGGCACCGGGGAGCTGTTTTTT
cdr3_length: 15; v_call: TRBV6-1; j_call: TRBJ1-5; clone_size: many; d_call: .; cdr3_aa: CASSFRFPLHQPQHF; cdr3_nt: TGTGCCAGCAGTTTTAGGTTCCCCCTACATCAGCCCCAGCATTTT
cdr3_length: 13; v_call: TRBV24-1; j_call: TRBJ2-3; clone_size: few; d_call: .; cdr3_aa: CATGGFGTDTQYF; cdr3_nt: TGTGCCACCGGAGGGTTCGGCACAGATACGCAGTATTTT
cdr3_length: 12; v_call: TRBV27; j_call: TRBJ2-7; clone_size: .; d_call: .; cdr3_aa: CASGLGGIEQYF; cdr3_nt: TGTGCCAGCGGTTTAGGTGGGATCGAGCAGTACTTC
cdr3_length: 16; v_call: TRBV3-1; j_call: TRBJ2-5; clone_size: many; d_call: .; cdr3_aa: CASSQTARKYQETQYF; cdr3_nt: TGTGCCAGCAGCCAAACAGCGAGAAAATACCAAGAGACCCAGTACTTC
cdr3_length: 14; v_call: TRBV7-2; j_call: TRBJ1-1; clone_size: many; d_call: .; cdr3_aa: CASSLARVPLAAFF; cdr3_nt: TGTGCCAGCAGCTTAGCAAGGGTTCCTCTGGCAGCTTTCTTT
cdr3_length: 15; v_call: TRBV9; j_call: TRBJ1-6; clone_size: many; d_call: TRBD1; cdr3_aa: CASSPRDRGGSPLHF; cdr3_nt: TGTGCCAGCAGCCCCCGGGACAGGGGGGGTTCACCCCTCCACTTT
cdr3_length: 13; v_call: TRBV11-1; j_call: TRBJ1-1; clone_size: many; d_call: TRBD1; cdr3_aa: CASSPGTGREAFF; cdr3_nt: TGTGCCAGCAGCCCCGGGACAGGACGGGAAGCTTTCTTT
cdr3_length: 11; v_call: TRBV20-1; j_call: TRBJ2-7; clone_size: .; d_call: .; cdr3_aa: CSARGAYEQYF; cdr3_nt: TGCAGTGCCAGGGGAGCCTACGAGCAGTACTTC
cdr3_length: 14; v_call: TRBV7-2; j_call: TRBJ1-6; clone_size: few; d_call: TRBD1; cdr3_aa: CASSLGQGLSPLRF; cdr3_nt: TGTGCCAGCAGCTTAGGACAGGGGCTCTCACCCCTCCGCTTT
cdr3_length: 15; v_call: TRBV4-2; j_call: TRBJ1-2; clone_size: few; d_call: TRBD1; cdr3_aa: CASSFGQGGGYGYTF; cdr3_nt: TGTGCCAGCAGCTTCGGACAGGGCGGGGGCTATGGCTACACCTTC
cdr3_length: 16; v_call: TRBV5-1; j_call: TRBJ1-2; clone_size: many; d_call: TRBD1; cdr3_aa: CASSRRQGAANYGYTF; cdr3_nt: TGCGCCAGCAGCCGAAGACAGGGGGCAGCTAACTATGGCTACACCTTC
cdr3_length: 12; v_call: TRBV10-3; j_call: TRBJ2-2; clone_size: few; d_call: .; cdr3_aa: CATELGTGELFF; cdr3_nt: TGTGCCACGGAACTAGGCACCGGGGAGCTGTTTTTT
cdr3_length: 16; v_call: TRBV11-2; j_call: TRBJ1-3; clone_size: many; d_call: .; cdr3_aa: CASSSGGLFRGNTIYF; cdr3_nt: TGTGCCAGCAGCTCCGGTGGGCTTTTTAGGGGAAACACCATATATTTT
cdr3_length: 14; v_call: TRBV2; j_call: TRBJ2-5; clone_size: many; d_call: .; cdr3_aa: CASTTGGVQETQYF; cdr3_nt: TGTGCCAGCACTACAGGGGGGGTCCAAGAGACCCAGTACTTC
cdr3_length: 16; v_call: TRBV28; j_call: TRBJ2-6; clone_size: many; d_call: TRBD1; cdr3_aa: CASSEHRGTGANVLTF; cdr3_nt: TGTGCCAGCAGTGAGCACAGGGGAACCGGGGCCAACGTCCTGACTTTC
cdr3_length: 17; v_call: TRBV28; j_call: TRBJ2-1; clone_size: many; d_call: TRBD2; cdr3_aa: CASSLQAGGQVSNEQFF; cdr3_nt: TGTGCCAGCAGTTTACAAGCGGGGGGCCAAGTTTCCAATGAGCAGTTCTTC
cdr3_length: 14; v_call: TRBV6-2/TRBV6-3; j_call: TRBJ2-7; clone_size: few; d_call: .; cdr3_aa: CASSDSGVAYEQYF; cdr3_nt: TGTGCCAGCAGCGACAGTGGAGTTGCCTACGAGCAGTACTTC
cdr3_length: 15; v_call: TRBV12-3/TRBV12-4; j_call: TRBJ2-1; clone_size: .; d_call: TRBD1; cdr3_aa: CASSRQGLGYGEQFF; cdr3_nt: TGTGCCAGCAGTCGACAGGGGCTAGGCTACGGTGAGCAGTTCTTC
cdr3_length: 16; v_call: TRBV20-1; j_call: TRBJ2-7; clone_size: many; d_call: TRBD2; cdr3_aa: CSARDSRGYGTYEQYF; cdr3_nt: TGCAGTGCTAGAGATTCGCGGGGGTACGGTACCTACGAGCAGTACTTC
cdr3_length: 16; v_call: TRBV7-8; j_call: TRBJ2-7; clone_size: many; d_call: .; cdr3_aa: CASSPGRVSPPYEQYF; cdr3_nt: TGTGCCAGCAGTCCCGGTCGAGTGTCCCCTCCCTACGAGCAGTACTTC
cdr3_length: 15; v_call: TRBV28; j_call: TRBJ2-7; clone_size: few; d_call: TRBD2; cdr3_aa: CASSLLSGESYEQYF; cdr3_nt: TGTGCCAGCAGTCTCCTAAGCGGGGAGTCCTACGAGCAGTACTTC
cdr3_length: 14; v_call: TRBV9; j_call: TRBJ2-1; clone_size: .; d_call: TRBD2; cdr3_aa: CASSISGGSNEQFF; cdr3_nt: TGTGCCAGCAGCATAAGCGGGGGTTCCAATGAGCAGTTCTTC
cdr3_length: 13; v_call: TRBV5-1; j_call: TRBJ2-7; clone_size: many; d_call: .; cdr3_aa: CASSQAALGEQYF; cdr3_nt: TGCGCCAGCAGTCAAGCGGCGTTGGGAGAGCAGTACTTC
cdr3_length: 15; v_call: TRBV5-1; j_call: TRBJ2-7; clone_size: .; d_call: TRBD1; cdr3_aa: CASSLGDRDVHEQYF; cdr3_nt: TGCGCCAGCAGCCTCGGGGACAGGGATGTCCACGAGCAGTACTTC
cdr3_length: 20; v_call: TRBV18; j_call: TRBJ2-1; clone_size: few; d_call: TRBD2; cdr3_aa: CASSQNLGLAGGDSYNEQFF; cdr3_nt: TGTGCCAGCTCACAGAACCTGGGACTAGCGGGAGGGGATTCCTACAATGAGCAGTTCTTC
cdr3_length: 13; v_call: TRBV7-3; j_call: TRBJ2-1; clone_size: many; d_call: TRBD2; cdr3_aa: CASSLRGGIPQFF; cdr3_nt: TGTGCCAGCAGCTTACGGGGGGGCATCCCCCAGTTCTTC
cdr3_length: 14; v_call: TRBV12-3/TRBV12-4; j_call: TRBJ1-2; clone_size: .; d_call: TRBD1; cdr3_aa: CASSQQGGTYGYTF; cdr3_nt: TGTGCCAGCAGCCAGCAGGGGGGGACCTATGGCTACACCTTC
cdr3_length: 12; v_call: TRBV12-3/TRBV12-4; j_call: TRBJ2-3; clone_size: many; d_call: .; cdr3_aa: CASSETTDTQYF; cdr3_nt: TGTGCCAGCAGCGAAACGACAGATACGCAGTATTTT
cdr3_length: 14; v_call: TRBV20-1; j_call: TRBJ2-5; clone_size: few; d_call: TRBD1; cdr3_aa: CSARRQGTGQTQYF; cdr3_nt: TGCAGTGCCCGGAGACAGGGGACTGGACAGACCCAGTACTTC
cdr3_length: 16; v_call: TRBV12-3/TRBV12-4; j_call: TRBJ1-5; clone_size: many; d_call: .; cdr3_aa: CASSSLYGQFNQPQHF; cdr3_nt: TGTGCCAGCAGCTCCCTTTACGGCCAGTTTAATCAGCCCCAGCATTTT
cdr3_length: 11; v_call: TRBV6-1; j_call: TRBJ1-1; clone_size: .; d_call: .; cdr3_aa: CASGLVGEAFF; cdr3_nt: TGTGCCAGCGGGCTGGTGGGGGAAGCTTTCTTT
cdr3_length: 15; v_call: TRBV5-4; j_call: TRBJ2-1; clone_size: few; d_call: TRBD2; cdr3_aa: CASRSRTSGREEQFF; cdr3_nt: TGTGCCAGCAGATCTAGGACTAGCGGGAGAGAAGAGCAGTTCTTC
cdr3_length: 18; v_call: TRBV3-1; j_call: TRBJ2-3; clone_size: few; d_call: TRBD2; cdr3_aa: CASSHDIPGTSNTDTQYF; cdr3_nt: TGTGCCAGCAGCCACGATATTCCCGGGACTAGTAACACAGATACGCAGTATTTT
cdr3_length: 15; v_call: TRBV27; j_call: TRBJ2-5; clone_size: many; d_call: TRBD2; cdr3_aa: CASRSGTRIRETQYF; cdr3_nt: TGTGCCAGCAGATCCGGGACTAGGATCCGAGAGACCCAGTACTTC
cdr3_length: 15; v_call: TRBV6-2/TRBV6-3; j_call: TRBJ1-1; clone_size: .; d_call: .; cdr3_aa: CASSHSGLGNTEAFF; cdr3_nt: TGTGCCAGCAGCCACTCAGGTCTTGGGAACACTGAAGCTTTCTTT
cdr3_length: 18; v_call: TRBV14; j_call: TRBJ2-1; clone_size: few; d_call: .; cdr3_aa: CASSQDRRGLALKGWQFF; cdr3_nt: TGTGCCAGCAGCCAAGATCGTCGGGGGCTAGCCCTTAAAGGATGGCAGTTCTTC
cdr3_length: 15; v_call: TRBV7-9; j_call: TRBJ2-1; clone_size: .; d_call: TRBD1; cdr3_aa: CASSRTGGIGNEQFF; cdr3_nt: TGTGCCAGCAGCCGGACAGGGGGGATAGGCAATGAGCAGTTCTTC
cdr3_length: 15; v_call: TRBV6-1; j_call: TRBJ2-7; clone_size: many; d_call: TRBD2; cdr3_aa: CASSGTSGIDYEQYF; cdr3_nt: TGTGCCAGCAGTGGGACTAGCGGGATAGACTACGAGCAGTACTTC
cdr3_length: 15; v_call: TRBV7-9; j_call: TRBJ2-1; clone_size: few; d_call: TRBD2; cdr3_aa: CASSLQTSGRNEQFF; cdr3_nt: TGTGCCAGCAGCTTACAGACTAGCGGGCGGAATGAGCAGTTCTTC
cdr3_length: 13; v_call: TRBV27; j_call: TRBJ2-5; clone_size: many; d_call: .; cdr3_aa: CASRRPGVQTQYF; cdr3_nt: TGTGCCAGCAGACGTCCAGGGGTTCAGACCCAGTACTTC
cdr3_length: 12; v_call: TRBV12-3/TRBV12-4; j_call: TRBJ1-2; clone_size: .; d_call: TRBD1; cdr3_aa: CASRSGQGTPTF; cdr3_nt: TGTGCCAGCAGGTCGGGACAGGGGACTCCAACCTTC
cdr3_length: 15; v_call: TRBV7-8; j_call: TRBJ1-4; clone_size: .; d_call: .; cdr3_aa: CASSAPRQPNEKLFF; cdr3_nt: TGTGCCAGCAGCGCGCCGCGGCAGCCTAATGAAAAACTGTTTTTT
cdr3_length: 15; v_call: TRBV20-1; j_call: TRBJ1-6; clone_size: few; d_call: TRBD1; cdr3_aa: CSARDQVTGSSPLHF; cdr3_nt: TGCAGTGCTAGAGATCAAGTGACAGGGTCCTCACCCCTCCACTTT
cdr3_length: 17; v_call: TRBV11-2; j_call: TRBJ2-7; clone_size: many; d_call: TRBD2; cdr3_aa: CASSLGGTSGVLGEQYF; cdr3_nt: TGTGCCAGCAGCTTAGGGGGGACTAGCGGGGTCCTAGGCGAGCAGTACTTC
cdr3_length: 16; v_call: TRBV5-6; j_call: TRBJ1-5; clone_size: few; d_call: .; cdr3_aa: CASSWSSGGVRQPQHF; cdr3_nt: TGTGCCAGCAGCTGGAGTTCGGGGGGAGTGAGGCAGCCCCAGCATTTT
cdr3_length: 14; v_call: TRBV7-3; j_call: TRBJ2-2; clone_size: many; d_call: .; cdr3_aa: CASSLTLSDGELFF; cdr3_nt: TGTGCCAGCAGCTTAACGCTCTCGGACGGGGAGCTGTTTTTT
cdr3_length: 15; v_call: TRBV9; j_call: TRBJ1-2; clone_size: many; d_call: .; cdr3_aa: CASSVETDANYGYTF; cdr3_nt: TGTGCCAGCAGCGTAGAGACAGACGCTAACTATGGCTACACCTTC
cdr3_length: 16; v_call: TRBV28; j_call: TRBJ1-2; clone_size: many; d_call: TRBD1; cdr3_aa: CASSFLDREGNYGYTF; cdr3_nt: TGTGCCAGCAGTTTTTTGGACAGGGAGGGGAACTATGGCTACACCTTC
cdr3_length: 17; v_call: TRBV10-1; j_call: TRBJ2-1; clone_size: many; d_call: TRBD2; cdr3_aa: CASSPAGLAGARNEQFF; cdr3_nt: TGCGCCAGCAGCCCTGCGGGGTTAGCGGGAGCAAGGAATGAGCAGTTCTTC
cdr3_length: 15; v_call: TRBV12-3/TRBV12-4; j_call: TRBJ1-5; clone_size: many; d_call: .; cdr3_aa: CASSPQGVLRQPQHF; cdr3_nt: TGTGCCAGCAGCCCTCAGGGTGTGCTCCGTCAGCCCCAGCATTTT
cdr3_length: 16; v_call: TRBV7-9; j_call: TRBJ2-1; clone_size: .; d_call: .; cdr3_aa: CASSLGGGRSSNEQFF; cdr3_nt: TGTGCCAGCAGCTTAGGGGGGGGCCGGTCTTCAAATGAGCAGTTCTTC
cdr3_length: 14; v_call: TRBV9; j_call: TRBJ1-1; clone_size: few; d_call: .; cdr3_aa: CASSDGAGLAEAFF; cdr3_nt: TGTGCCAGCAGCGACGGAGCAGGGCTCGCTGAAGCTTTCTTT
cdr3_length: 11; v_call: TRBV20-1; j_call: TRBJ2-1; clone_size: many; d_call: TRBD2; cdr3_aa: CSALGLNQQFF; cdr3_nt: TGCAGTGCCTTGGGACTAAATCAGCAGTTCTTC
cdr3_length: 14; v_call: TRBV20-1; j_call: TRBJ2-3; clone_size: many; d_call: .; cdr3_aa: CSSDPNRDTDTQYF; cdr3_nt: TGCAGCTCGGACCCTAACAGGGACACAGATACGCAGTATTTT
cdr3_length: 14; v_call: TRBV5-1; j_call: TRBJ1-1; clone_size: many; d_call: .; cdr3_aa: CASSLGVDRTEAFF; cdr3_nt: TGCGCCAGCAGCTTGGGCGTTGACCGAACTGAAGCTTTCTTT
cdr3_length: 16; v_call: TRBV7-2; j_call: TRBJ2-5; clone_size: many; d_call: TRBD2; cdr3_aa: CASSSLAGELQETQYF; cdr3_nt: TGTGCCAGCAGCTCCTTAGCGGGGGAGCTACAAGAGACCCAGTACTTC
cdr3_length: 17; v_call: TRBV24-1; j_call: TRBJ2-3; clone_size: many; d_call: TRBD1; cdr3_aa: CATSASLHRGRTDTQYF; cdr3_nt: TGTGCCACCAGTGCCTCCCTCCACAGGGGTCGCACAGATACGCAGTATTTT